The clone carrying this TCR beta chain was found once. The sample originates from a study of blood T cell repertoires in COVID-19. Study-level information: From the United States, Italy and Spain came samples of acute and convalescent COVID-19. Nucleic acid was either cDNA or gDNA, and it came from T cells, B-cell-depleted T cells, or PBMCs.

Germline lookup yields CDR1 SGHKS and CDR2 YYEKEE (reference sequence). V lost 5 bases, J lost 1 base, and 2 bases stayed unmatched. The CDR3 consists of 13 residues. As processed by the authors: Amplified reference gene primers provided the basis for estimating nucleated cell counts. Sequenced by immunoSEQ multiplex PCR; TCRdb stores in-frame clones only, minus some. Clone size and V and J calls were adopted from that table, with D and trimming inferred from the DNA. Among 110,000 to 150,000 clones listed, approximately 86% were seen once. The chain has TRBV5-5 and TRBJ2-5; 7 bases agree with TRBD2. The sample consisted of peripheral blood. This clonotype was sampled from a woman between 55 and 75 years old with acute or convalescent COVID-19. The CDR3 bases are TGTGCCAGCAGTGGGGGGGGCCAAGAGACCCAGTACTTC. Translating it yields CASSGGGQETQYF.